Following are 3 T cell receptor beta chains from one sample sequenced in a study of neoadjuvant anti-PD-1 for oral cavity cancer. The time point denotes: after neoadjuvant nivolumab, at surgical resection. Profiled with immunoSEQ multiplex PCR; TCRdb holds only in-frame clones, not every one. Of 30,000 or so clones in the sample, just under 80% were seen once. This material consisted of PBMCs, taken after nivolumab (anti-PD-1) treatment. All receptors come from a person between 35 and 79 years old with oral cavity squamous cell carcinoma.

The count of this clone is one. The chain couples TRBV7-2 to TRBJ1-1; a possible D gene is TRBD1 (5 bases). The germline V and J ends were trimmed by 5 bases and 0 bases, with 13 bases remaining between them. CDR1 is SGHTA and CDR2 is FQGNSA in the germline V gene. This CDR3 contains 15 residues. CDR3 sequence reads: CASSPQGPMNTEAFF. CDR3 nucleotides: TGTGCCAGCAGCCCTCAGGGCCCCATGAACACTGAAGCTTTCTTT.

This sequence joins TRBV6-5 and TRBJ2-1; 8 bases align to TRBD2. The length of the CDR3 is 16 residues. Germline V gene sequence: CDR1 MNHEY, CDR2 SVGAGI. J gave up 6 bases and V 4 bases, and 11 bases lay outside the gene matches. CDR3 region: CASSLAGGGEFNEQFF. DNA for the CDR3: TGTGCCAGCAGTTTGGCGGGGGGCGGAGAGTTCAATGAGCAGTTCTTC.

CDR3: CASRGQSYEQYF. CDR3 DNA sequence: TGCGCCAGCAGGGGACAATCCTACGAGCAGTACTTC. The chain couples TRBV10-1 to TRBJ2-7; possibly TRBD1 for D (6 bases). V was pared by 6 bases and J by 1 base, with 7 bases between. Germline values: CDR1 WNHNN, CDR2 SYGVQD (reference sequence). The CDR3 totals 12 residues.